This is a list of T cell receptor beta chains from one sample in a study of blood T cell repertoires in COVID-19. Using immunoSEQ multiplex PCR, the repertoire was profiled, and TCRdb retains in-frame clones only, with some absent. This table holds approximately 40,000 clones, more than 70% found once. Material: peripheral blood. These receptors were taken from a man between 60 and 75 years old with active or convalescent COVID-19. CDR3s include the opening cysteine and the closing phenylalanine or tryptophan. The order of the fields is CDR3 length, V gene, J gene, D gene, clone size, CDR3 protein, CDR3 DNA. D genes are given only for firm matches. Expanded clones are given a class, and other clones once, few, many or no size at all.

16	TRBV19	TRBJ2-1	TRBD2	-	CASSIGSGGRPYEQFF	TGTGCCAGTAGTATAGGTTCCGGCGGGAGGCCCTATGAGCAGTTCTTC
13	TRBV5-8	TRBJ1-1	-	-	CASRLQVNTEAFF	TGTGCCAGCAGATTACAGGTGAACACTGAAGCTTTCTTT
13	TRBV19	TRBJ1-2	TRBD1	-	CASNNRGPHGYTF	TGTGCCAGTAACAACAGGGGGCCCCATGGCTACACCTTC
19	TRBV18	TRBJ2-1	TRBD2	-	CASLAGTPWTSGNVNEQFF	TGTGCCAGCCTAGCCGGGACTCCATGGACTAGCGGGAATGTCAATGAGCAGTTCTTC
15	TRBV6-4	TRBJ2-2	TRBD1	-	CASRGQGATAGELFF	TGTGCCAGCAGGGGACAGGGGGCAACAGCCGGGGAGCTGTTTTTT
15	TRBV19	TRBJ1-4	-	-	CASSTGDSQSGKLFF	TGTGCCAGTAGTACCGGGGACTCTCAAAGCGGAAAACTGTTTTTT
22	TRBV19	TRBJ2-3	TRBD2	-	CASSIGRWEGGPRFASTDTQYF	TGTGCCAGTAGTATAGGCCGGTGGGAGGGCGGACCACGATTCGCTAGCACAGATACGCAGTATTTT
15	TRBV7-9	TRBJ1-2	-	once	CASSLGPSDSYGYTF	TGTGCCAGCAGCTTAGGCCCGTCAGACAGCTATGGCTACACCTTC
11	TRBV7-8	TRBJ1-1	-	few	CASSDQGRAFF	TGTGCCAGCAGCGATCAGGGTAGGGCTTTCTTT
15	TRBV28	TRBJ2-3	-	-	CASTPGTPSTDTQYF	TGTGCCAGCACCCCCGGGACTCCTAGCACAGATACGCAGTATTTT
14	TRBV23-1	TRBJ1-1	-	-	CASQYGGGPSEAFF	TGCGCCAGTCAGTATGGTGGGGGCCCTTCTGAAGCTTTCTTT
18	TRBV11-3	TRBJ1-3	TRBD1	-	CASSLLGQGGYSGNTIYF	TGTGCCAGCAGCCTTCTTGGACAGGGGGGCTACTCTGGAAACACCATATATTTT
14	TRBV28	TRBJ1-1	-	-	CASKLSGKNTEAFF	TGTGCCAGCAAACTCTCCGGGAAGAACACTGAAGCTTTCTTT
15	TRBV9	TRBJ2-5	-	-	CASSVEGRGKETQYF	TGTGCCAGCAGCGTAGAGGGGCGGGGTAAAGAGACCCAGTACTTC
16	TRBV29-1	TRBJ2-1	-	-	CSVEGSGKGGYNEQFF	TGCAGCGTTGAAGGGAGCGGGAAGGGGGGATACAATGAGCAGTTCTTC
13	TRBV7-2	TRBJ1-1	-	few	CASSLAKSSEAFF	TGTGCCAGCAGCTTAGCCAAAAGCTCTGAAGCTTTCTTT
17	TRBV7-2	TRBJ2-5	TRBD2	-	CASSLVGLAGLGETQYF	TGTGCCAGCAGCTTAGTGGGACTAGCGGGGTTGGGTGAGACCCAGTACTTC
15	TRBV5-4	TRBJ2-3	TRBD2	-	CASSRAGVGTDTQYF	TGTGCCAGCAGCCGAGCGGGAGTGGGGACAGATACGCAGTATTTT
14	TRBV19	TRBJ1-5	TRBD1	-	CASRQTGGSQPQHF	TGTGCCAGTAGGCAGACAGGGGGGTCTCAGCCCCAGCATTTT
13	TRBV4-3	TRBJ1-1	-	-	CASSHGPNTEAFF	TGCGCCAGCAGTCATGGGCCGAATACTGAAGCTTTCTTT
13	TRBV7-9	TRBJ1-6	-	-	CASSLEGGSPLHF	TGTGCCAGCAGCTTAGAGGGAGGATCACCCCTCCACTTT
15	TRBV2	TRBJ1-3	-	-	CASSDSLAGGNTIYF	TGTGCCAGCAGTGACTCTCTGGCGGGGGGAAACACCATATATTTT
13	TRBV5-6	TRBJ1-1	TRBD1	-	CASSPGQGRPAFF	TGTGCCAGCAGCCCCGGACAGGGGCGTCCAGCTTTCTTT
17	TRBV14	TRBJ1-1	-	-	CASSQAVTWEMNTEAFF	TGTGCCAGCAGCCAAGCAGTCACGTGGGAGATGAACACTGAAGCTTTCTTT
13	TRBV14	TRBJ2-1	-	-	CASSQGQDNEQFF	TGTGCCAGCAGCCAGGGCCAAGACAATGAGCAGTTCTTC
15	TRBV7-9	TRBJ1-6	-	-	CASSLDGGSTLLLHF	TGTGCCAGCAGCTTAGATGGGGGGTCTACCCTCCTCCTGCACTTT
12	TRBV14	TRBJ1-1	-	-	CASSPTVGGAFF	TGTGCCAGCAGCCCGACGGTAGGGGGAGCTTTCTTT
14	TRBV5-1	TRBJ2-5	-	-	CASRGTNGAGTQYF	TGCGCCAGCAGGGGTACGAACGGAGCCGGGACCCAGTACTTC
12	TRBV12-3/TRBV12-4	TRBJ2-1	-	-	CASSLHGGEQFF	TGTGCCAGCAGTCTCCACGGAGGGGAGCAGTTCTTC
14	TRBV7-9	TRBJ2-2	-	-	CASGRTLSTGELFF	TGTGCCAGCGGTCGGACTCTAAGCACCGGGGAGCTGTTTTTT
15	TRBV19	TRBJ1-5	TRBD1	-	CASSTGQGGGQPQHF	TGTGCCAGTAGTACAGGACAGGGAGGGGGACAGCCCCAGCATTTT
13	TRBV2	TRBJ2-2	TRBD1	-	CAQGEENTGELFF	TGTGCCCAGGGGGAAGAGAACACCGGGGAGCTGTTTTTT
16	TRBV19	TRBJ1-1	TRBD1	once	CASSIGRTGGNTEAFF	TGTGCCAGTAGTATAGGGCGCACAGGGGGGAACACTGAAGCTTTCTTT
13	TRBV10-3	TRBJ1-1	-	-	CAISWGGNTEAFF	TGTGCCATCAGTTGGGGAGGGAACACTGAAGCTTTCTTT
16	TRBV10-3	TRBJ1-2	-	-	CAISAYSAGVDYGYTF	TGTGCCATCAGTGCTTACTCTGCAGGCGTAGACTATGGCTACACCTTC
13	TRBV2	TRBJ1-6	TRBD1	-	CATTGQPNSPLHF	TGTGCCACCACGGGACAGCCTAATTCACCCCTCCACTTT
15	TRBV19	TRBJ1-3	TRBD1	-	CASSIRGPAGNTIYF	TGTGCCAGTAGTATAAGGGGGCCGGCTGGAAACACCATATATTTT
14	TRBV5-1	TRBJ2-6	-	-	CASSPSAGANVLTF	TGCGCCAGCAGCCCATCTGCGGGGGCCAACGTCCTGACTTTC
16	TRBV29-1	TRBJ1-2	TRBD1	-	CSVTQGAGSSARPYTF	TGCAGCGTTACCCAGGGGGCGGGTTCTTCGGCCCGACCCTACACCTTC
17	TRBV6-2/TRBV6-3	TRBJ2-1	TRBD1	-	CASSYSIWTGWDNEQFF	TGTGCCAGCAGTTACTCGATCTGGACAGGCTGGGATAATGAGCAGTTCTTC
12	TRBV6-6	TRBJ1-1	-	once	CAISKPNTEAFF	TGTGCCATTTCGAAGCCTAACACTGAAGCTTTCTTT
14	TRBV25-1	TRBJ1-2	-	few	CASSVQGRSGGYTF	TGTGCCAGCAGTGTCCAGGGGCGCTCTGGTGGCTACACCTTC
17	TRBV5-5	TRBJ1-2	TRBD1	-	CASSLLLRTGAGNGYTF	TGTGCCAGCAGCTTGTTGTTAAGAACAGGGGCGGGAAATGGCTACACCTTC
15	TRBV15	TRBJ1-1	TRBD1	-	CATSHPGQKNTKAFF	TGTGCCACCAGCCACCCGGGACAGAAGAACACTAAAGCTTTCTTT
12	TRBV6-5	TRBJ1-2	TRBD1	-	CASSSTGFGYTF	TGTGCCAGCAGTTCGACAGGGTTTGGCTACACCTTC
14	TRBV6-4	TRBJ1-1	-	-	CASSVQQGGPEAFF	TGTGCCAGCAGTGTGCAACAGGGAGGGCCTGAAGCTTTCTTT
14	TRBV10-1	TRBJ1-5	-	-	CASSESQNNQPQHF	TGCGCCAGCAGTGAGTCGCAGAATAATCAGCCCCAGCATTTT
15	TRBV7-2	TRBJ2-5	TRBD2	-	CASSLVVREGETQYF	TGTGCCAGCAGCTTAGTAGTCAGGGAGGGAGAGACCCAGTACTTC
17	TRBV6-2/TRBV6-3	TRBJ1-2	TRBD1	few	CASSNRDRGRTNYGYTF	TGTGCCAGCAGTAACCGGGACAGGGGCCGCACTAACTATGGCTACACCTTC
14	TRBV4-3	TRBJ1-2	TRBD1	once	CASSQDQGGYGYTF	TGCGCCAGCAGCCAAGATCAGGGGGGCTATGGCTACACCTTC
15	TRBV6-2/TRBV6-3	TRBJ2-2	TRBD2	-	CASSSSGRATGELFF	TGTGCCAGCAGTTCTAGCGGGAGGGCGACCGGGGAGCTGTTTTTT
13	TRBV7-9	TRBJ1-6	-	few	CASSAGDNSPLHF	TGTGCCAGCAGCGCCGGAGATAATTCACCCCTCCACTTT
15	TRBV4-3	TRBJ1-4	-	-	CASSRAGQSNEKLFF	TGCGCCAGCAGCCGGGCGGGGCAGTCTAATGAAAAACTGTTTTTT